This T cell receptor (beta chain) was documented in a study of blood T cell repertoires in COVID-19. Overall study: The analysed material was cDNA or gDNA that came from T cells, B-cell-depleted T cells, or PBMCs.

V was cut by 4 bases and J by 6 bases, with 12 bases left in between. CDR1 is LGHDT and CDR2 is YNNKEL in the germline V gene (reference sequence). The CDR3 contains 13 residues. Original analysis: Amplified reference gene primers provided the basis for estimating nucleated cell counts. The assay was immunoSEQ multiplex PCR, and TCRdb's table has in-frame clones only and misses some. The V and J calls and clone size come from that table; D and trimming were worked out from the DNA. In the table there are tens of thousands of clones, roughly 85% of which are singletons. The sequence came from a woman older than 75 with acute or convalescent COVID-19. The chain uses TRBV3-1 (or the pseudogene TRBV3-2) and TRBJ1-2; a possible D gene is TRBD1 (6 bases). Sequences were obtained from peripheral blood. CDR3 nucleotide sequence: TGTGCCAGCAGCCCCACAGGGAGAGATGGCTACACCTTC. It specifies CASSPTGRDGYTF.